The present TCR beta chain was sequenced within a study of T cells in Graves' hyperthyroidism and ophthalmopathy (dated by TCRdb to 2018 to 2020). Background on the whole study: Peripheral blood was sampled at the time of initial diagnosis, prior to any treatment. To identify distinguishing TCR V-J signatures, a discovery cohort of about 95 patients was used, comprising 40 to 45 with Graves' ophthalmopathy and about 59 with stable Graves' hyperthyroidism. An independent validation cohort of 18 to 20 hyperthyroidism patients and 17 patients who later progressed to ophthalmopathy tested prospective prediction of ophthalmopathy. The 85 to 100 discovery patients were divided at random into training and test sets in a 7:3 ratio. Thyroid tissue and blood T-cell repertoires from roughly six Graves' hyperthyroidism patients were also compared in the study. After sampling, hyperthyroidism patients received methimazole starting at 30 mg daily, and ophthalmopathy patients received high-dose intravenous methylprednisolone. The paper describes TCR Vbeta CDR3 sequencing of 130 to 150 peripheral blood samples, made up of 43 ophthalmopathy patients, some 76 hyperthyroidism patients and roughly 17 progressor patients.

This clonotype was counted between two and nine times. There is no known antigen for this receptor. Base qualities are not recorded, but no much larger clone differs from it by a single base. CDR1 and CDR2 (DFQATT, SNEGSKA) derive from the germline V gene (reference sequence). Spanning cysteine to phenylalanine, the CDR3 consists of 14 amino acids. Only the CDR3 DNA is retained, 42 bases long and in frame from the first base. V and J are trimmed by 3 bases and 9 bases, and the gene matches miss 7 bases of the junction. In the ophthalmopathy patients, disease was moderately to severely active, with a Clinical Activity Score of 3 or more, a NOSPECS grade of 4 or more, and a duration of less than 3 months. Exclusion was applied to patients with uncontrolled infections, other autoimmune diseases, pregnancy or lactation. Diagnoses were based on clinical symptoms, serum thyroxine and TRAb, thyroid ultrasound and orbital computed tomography. PBMCs were separated from 10 ml of fresh peripheral blood using Ficoll-Paque density gradient centrifugation. Trizol reagent was used to extract total RNA, and RNA quality was then checked on an Agilent 2100 Bioanalyzer.

Paper-wide results and their limitations: In cross-validation, a model built on a 13 V-J signature told ophthalmopathy apart from stable hyperthyroidism with under 90% sensitivity and 81% to 82% specificity, and in testing the same model reached 80%/75%. Sample size was not statistically predetermined, and investigators were not blinded to group allocation. In validation, the model predicted progression to ophthalmopathy with roughly 70% sensitivity and approximately 72% specificity, a median of around 6.6 months before onset. Most expanded thyroid clonotypes (frequency above 0.001) were also detected in blood, suggesting blood repertoires may reflect thyroid immune responses.

TCR beta CDR3 regions were amplified from RNA transcripts. The TCR CDR3 was subjected to a first round of RT-PCR using the HTBI primer set and the Qiagen OneStep RT-PCR kit. A second multiplex PCR round built the libraries, followed by size selection and purification. Paired-end sequencing of the libraries was performed with 100 bp reads on an Illumina HiSeq2000. From the authors' description of their analysis: SOAPnuke was used to process the raw data, removing reads that contained adapters or uncalled bases, had a mean Phred below 15, or lacked an exact match to the constant primer or identifier. High-quality paired reads were merged using COPE v1.2.5, and each unique nucleotide sequence was defined as a clonotype. MiTCR v1.1 was used to align clonotypes to the IMGT TRBV, TRBD and TRBJ reference segments. Analysis was restricted to V-J combinations with a frequency above 0.0001, which covered roughly 99% of repertoires. The TCS score was defined as the ratio of F50 (clonal expansion) to E x V (chaos), calculated using BLOSUM62-based TCRdist between CDR3 peptides within each V-J. Welch's t-statistics and random forest reduced fewer than 550 V-J features to 13, which were used in a naive Bayes classifier (R e1071). TCRdb trimmed public reads at Q25 via fastp, called clones via MiXCR and kept in-frame beta chains. Merged by CDR3 protein, the rows form single entries marked with the most common genes and DNA. TCRdb's processing, not the study's, gives the V and J calls here. The sample has 500,000 to 550,000 distinct CDR3 sequences on record, just under 20% of them singletons. Roughly 47% of the sample goes to the ten largest clones.

The receptor comes from a man aged 35 to 55 with Graves' ophthalmopathy. Sequenced sample: blood. The sequence is built from TRBV20-1 and TRBJ1-6; TRBD1 fits 8 bases in the junction. CDR3 reads: CSARVGQGGSPLHF. The bases read TGCAGTGCTAGGGTAGGACAGGGTGGTTCACCCCTCCACTTT.